This is a list of T cell receptor beta chains from one sample in a study of lymphopenia after photon versus proton radiotherapy. Profiled with immunoSEQ multiplex PCR; TCRdb holds only in-frame clones, not every one. The data contain around 70,000 clones, 80% to 95% of them singletons. Sequencing was performed on peripheral blood, taken from a patient treated with photon-based radiotherapy. The receptors come from a woman in her 40s with cholangiocarcinoma. CDR3s include the opening cysteine and the closing phenylalanine or tryptophan. Fields, in order: V gene, D gene, clone size, J gene, CDR3 DNA, CDR3 protein. A D gene is named only where the DNA matches it firmly. The size field is filled for only some rows; it gives once, few, many or a size class.

V gene: TRBV2; D gene: -; clone size: -; J gene: TRBJ2-7; CDR3 DNA: TGTACATCCGGGAAGGTAACGGGCGAGCAGTACTTC; CDR3 protein: CTSGKVTGEQYF
V gene: TRBV5-4; D gene: TRBD2; clone size: -; J gene: TRBJ2-1; CDR3 DNA: TGTGCCAGCAGCTTGGTAGCGGGAGGAATCAACAATGAGCAGTTCTTC; CDR3 protein: CASSLVAGGINNEQFF
V gene: TRBV21-1; D gene: -; clone size: -; J gene: TRBJ2-7; CDR3 DNA: TGTGCCAGCACCGTAGCTGGGGGGCGCGAGCAGTACTTC; CDR3 protein: CASTVAGGREQYF
V gene: TRBV14; D gene: -; clone size: -; J gene: TRBJ1-1; CDR3 DNA: TGTGCCAGCAGCAGCGGAGGGTCGGCTTTCTTT; CDR3 protein: CASSSGGSAFF
V gene: TRBV7-9; D gene: TRBD2; clone size: -; J gene: TRBJ2-3; CDR3 DNA: TGTGCCAGCAGCTCCAGCGGGGGGCGGACAGATACGCAGTATTTT; CDR3 protein: CASSSSGGRTDTQYF
V gene: TRBV6-5; D gene: -; clone size: -; J gene: TRBJ2-1; CDR3 DNA: TGTGCCAGCAGTTACTCGGGGGACGGACACAATGAGCAGTTCTTC; CDR3 protein: CASSYSGDGHNEQFF
V gene: TRBV28; D gene: TRBD2; clone size: -; J gene: TRBJ2-1; CDR3 DNA: TGTGCCAGCACCCCCGGGACTAGCGGCTACAATGAGCAGTTCTTC; CDR3 protein: CASTPGTSGYNEQFF
V gene: TRBV10-1; D gene: -; clone size: -; J gene: TRBJ1-1; CDR3 DNA: TGCGCCAGCAGTGGTTCCAGGGAGAACACTGAAGCTTTCTTT; CDR3 protein: CASSGSRENTEAFF
V gene: TRBV28; D gene: -; clone size: few; J gene: TRBJ1-2; CDR3 DNA: TGTGCCAGCAGCCAGGCTGGTGACGGCTACACCTTC; CDR3 protein: CASSQAGDGYTF
V gene: TRBV9; D gene: -; clone size: -; J gene: TRBJ1-5; CDR3 DNA: TGTGCCAGCAGCGTACAGGGTGGACAGCCCCAGCATTTT; CDR3 protein: CASSVQGGQPQHF
V gene: TRBV6-1; D gene: -; clone size: -; J gene: TRBJ2-7; CDR3 DNA: TGTGCCAGCAGTGCGGAGTTCTACGAGCAGTACTTC; CDR3 protein: CASSAEFYEQYF
V gene: TRBV9; D gene: -; clone size: -; J gene: TRBJ2-2; CDR3 DNA: TGTGCCAGCAGCGTACAGGGTCCCGGGGAGCTGTTTTTT; CDR3 protein: CASSVQGPGELFF
V gene: TRBV6-1; D gene: TRBD1; clone size: -; J gene: TRBJ1-6; CDR3 DNA: TGTGCCAGCAGTGGACTCTACGGACAGGGGGCCCCAATTAATTCACCCCTCCACTTT; CDR3 protein: CASSGLYGQGAPINSPLHF
V gene: TRBV25-1; D gene: -; clone size: -; J gene: TRBJ1-4; CDR3 DNA: TGTGCCAGCAGTGTCCGGGCCTCGAATGAAAAACTGTTTTTT; CDR3 protein: CASSVRASNEKLFF
V gene: TRBV5-1; D gene: -; clone size: -; J gene: TRBJ1-3; CDR3 DNA: TGCGCCAGCAGCCCCGGGCCGACGCCCAATGGAAACACCATATATTTT; CDR3 protein: CASSPGPTPNGNTIYF
V gene: TRBV28; D gene: -; clone size: once; J gene: TRBJ1-1; CDR3 DNA: TGTGCCAGCAGTAACCGAGGGGGGTATAGGTCGGAAGCTTTCTTT; CDR3 protein: CASSNRGGYRSEAFF
V gene: TRBV27; D gene: TRBD1; clone size: -; J gene: TRBJ1-4; CDR3 DNA: TGTGCCAGCAGTTTCCTCCGGGACAGTAATGAAAAACTGTTTTTT; CDR3 protein: CASSFLRDSNEKLFF
V gene: TRBV6-6; D gene: -; clone size: -; J gene: TRBJ1-1; CDR3 DNA: TGTGCCAGCAGCCCGGGGACCTGGGCTGAAGCTTTCTTT; CDR3 protein: CASSPGTWAEAFF
V gene: TRBV7-8; D gene: TRBD2; clone size: -; J gene: TRBJ2-3; CDR3 DNA: TGTGCCAGCAGTCCCAGGGAAGGGACTAGCATCCCGCAGTATTTT; CDR3 protein: CASSPREGTSIPQYF
V gene: TRBV6-1; D gene: TRBD2; clone size: -; J gene: TRBJ2-5; CDR3 DNA: TGTGCCAGCAAACTAGCGGGATACGAGACCCAGTACTTC; CDR3 protein: CASKLAGYETQYF
V gene: TRBV28; D gene: -; clone size: -; J gene: TRBJ2-1; CDR3 DNA: TGTGCCAGCAGTAGCCACTGGTCGCAGTTCTTC; CDR3 protein: CASSSHWSQFF
V gene: TRBV30; D gene: -; clone size: few; J gene: TRBJ1-2; CDR3 DNA: TGTGCCTGGAGTGCACGTATCGGGGGCGCGGATGGCTACACCTTC; CDR3 protein: CAWSARIGGADGYTF
V gene: TRBV6-5; D gene: TRBD2; clone size: -; J gene: TRBJ2-7; CDR3 DNA: TGTGCCAGCAGTTACTCCATGGGAGGGACCTACGAGCAGTACTTC; CDR3 protein: CASSYSMGGTYEQYF
V gene: TRBV7-9; D gene: -; clone size: -; J gene: TRBJ2-3; CDR3 DNA: TGTGCCAGCAGTCCCCTTCTCGGGGATACGCAGTATTTT; CDR3 protein: CASSPLLGDTQYF
V gene: TRBV9; D gene: -; clone size: -; J gene: TRBJ1-5; CDR3 DNA: TGTGCCAGCAGCGTAGGCGGTAGCAATCAGCCCCAGCATTTT; CDR3 protein: CASSVGGSNQPQHF
V gene: TRBV18; D gene: -; clone size: few; J gene: TRBJ1-6; CDR3 DNA: TGTGCCAGCTCAGGGTCGGAGGCGGCGGGGTCACCCCTCCACTTT; CDR3 protein: CASSGSEAAGSPLHF
V gene: TRBV7-2; D gene: -; clone size: -; J gene: TRBJ2-1; CDR3 DNA: TGTGCCAGCAGCTTACTGGGCGACAATGAGCAGTTCTTC; CDR3 protein: CASSLLGDNEQFF
V gene: TRBV5-1; D gene: -; clone size: -; J gene: TRBJ2-6; CDR3 DNA: TGCGCCAGCAGTGCAGGGTTTAACTCTGGGGCCAACGTCCTGACTTTC; CDR3 protein: CASSAGFNSGANVLTF
V gene: TRBV30; D gene: -; clone size: -; J gene: TRBJ1-6; CDR3 DNA: TGTGCCTGGAGTCCCCTGCCCCTCCACTTT; CDR3 protein: CAWSPLPLHF
V gene: TRBV18; D gene: -; clone size: -; J gene: TRBJ1-5; CDR3 DNA: TGTGCCAGCTCACCAAGCGGGGGAAGCAATCAGCCCCAGCATTTT; CDR3 protein: CASSPSGGSNQPQHF
V gene: TRBV2; D gene: -; clone size: -; J gene: TRBJ2-1; CDR3 DNA: TGTGCCAGCAATTTGGAAGTAGTGGGACCCTGGACCGACGACGAGCAGTTCTTC; CDR3 protein: CASNLEVVGPWTDDEQFF
V gene: TRBV28; D gene: -; clone size: -; J gene: TRBJ1-1; CDR3 DNA: TGTGCCAGCACATCCGACAGATTGAACACTGAAGCTTTCTTT; CDR3 protein: CASTSDRLNTEAFF
V gene: TRBV2; D gene: TRBD2; clone size: few; J gene: TRBJ2-1; CDR3 DNA: TGTGCTGGGACTAGCGGATACAATGAGCAGTTCTTC; CDR3 protein: CAGTSGYNEQFF
V gene: TRBV2; D gene: -; clone size: -; J gene: TRBJ2-7; CDR3 DNA: TGTGCCACCTTCCTAGACGGCCTTGACGAGCAGTACTTC; CDR3 protein: CATFLDGLDEQYF
V gene: TRBV30; D gene: TRBD2; clone size: -; J gene: TRBJ2-1; CDR3 DNA: TGTGCCTGGAGTGTAGCGGGGGTCCAAACCTACAATGAGCAGTTCTTC; CDR3 protein: CAWSVAGVQTYNEQFF
V gene: TRBV7-9; D gene: -; clone size: -; J gene: TRBJ2-7; CDR3 DNA: TGTGCCAGCAGTCCTTTGGGGGACCACGAGCAGTACTTC; CDR3 protein: CASSPLGDHEQYF
V gene: TRBV2; D gene: -; clone size: -; J gene: TRBJ2-5; CDR3 DNA: TGTGCCAGCAGTGACCAAGGGGACTTTAGCCGGGCAGCGAGAGAGACCCAGTACTTC; CDR3 protein: CASSDQGDFSRAARETQYF
V gene: TRBV5-4; D gene: -; clone size: -; J gene: TRBJ1-1; CDR3 DNA: TGTGCCAGCAGCCAGCCGGGGGCGAACACTGAAGCTTTCTTT; CDR3 protein: CASSQPGANTEAFF
V gene: TRBV6-1; D gene: -; clone size: -; J gene: TRBJ2-3; CDR3 DNA: TGTGCCAGCAGTGAAATCTCCCCAAGTGGTACACGCACAGATACGCAGTATTTT; CDR3 protein: CASSEISPSGTRTDTQYF
V gene: TRBV27; D gene: TRBD2; clone size: few; J gene: TRBJ2-3; CDR3 DNA: TGTGCCAGCAGTTCTCGGACTAGCGGGGGGGCCCTGACAGATACGCAGTATTTT; CDR3 protein: CASSSRTSGGALTDTQYF
V gene: TRBV9; D gene: -; clone size: -; J gene: TRBJ2-4; CDR3 DNA: TGTGCCAGCAGCGCAAAAAACATTCAGTACTTC; CDR3 protein: CASSAKNIQYF
V gene: TRBV7-3; D gene: -; clone size: -; J gene: TRBJ1-6; CDR3 DNA: TGTGCCAGCAGCGACCGGGGAGCCTATTCACCCCTCCACTTT; CDR3 protein: CASSDRGAYSPLHF
V gene: TRBV30; D gene: -; clone size: -; J gene: TRBJ1-3; CDR3 DNA: TGTGCCTGGAGTTCGTTAGCTGGAAACACCATATATTTT; CDR3 protein: CAWSSLAGNTIYF
V gene: TRBV6-5; D gene: -; clone size: -; J gene: TRBJ2-7; CDR3 DNA: TGTGCCAGCAGTTACTCGATGGAATACGAGCAGTACTTC; CDR3 protein: CASSYSMEYEQYF
V gene: TRBV6-1; D gene: -; clone size: -; J gene: TRBJ1-2; CDR3 DNA: TGTGCCAGCAGTGACCGGCCAGTGAAGGGCACCTTC; CDR3 protein: CASSDRPVKGTF
V gene: TRBV7-2; D gene: -; clone size: -; J gene: TRBJ2-5; CDR3 DNA: TGTGCCAGCAGCTTACCGGGGGAGACCCAGTACTTC; CDR3 protein: CASSLPGETQYF
V gene: TRBV5-8; D gene: -; clone size: -; J gene: TRBJ1-5; CDR3 DNA: TGTGCCAGCAGCTTGGGTCAGCTTTATAGCAATCAGCCCCAGCATTTT; CDR3 protein: CASSLGQLYSNQPQHF
V gene: TRBV30; D gene: -; clone size: -; J gene: TRBJ1-2; CDR3 DNA: TGTGCCTGGCCGGGTCCAGGAGGCTATGGCTACACCTTC; CDR3 protein: CAWPGPGGYGYTF
V gene: TRBV5-6; D gene: -; clone size: -; J gene: TRBJ2-1; CDR3 DNA: TGTGCCAGCAGCTCCTCGTACGGTGAGCAGTTCTTC; CDR3 protein: CASSSSYGEQFF
V gene: TRBV5-1; D gene: TRBD1; clone size: -; J gene: TRBJ1-2; CDR3 DNA: TGCGCCAGCAGCCCGGGACAGCCCGGTGGAGGCTACACCTTC; CDR3 protein: CASSPGQPGGGYTF
V gene: TRBV4-3; D gene: TRBD2; clone size: -; J gene: TRBJ2-1; CDR3 DNA: TGCGCCAGCAGCCACCGACTAGCGGGAGATGATGAGCAGTTCTTC; CDR3 protein: CASSHRLAGDDEQFF
V gene: TRBV11-3; D gene: -; clone size: -; J gene: TRBJ2-3; CDR3 DNA: TGTGCCAGCAGCTTAGATCGCGGAGCGAATACGCAGTATTTT; CDR3 protein: CASSLDRGANTQYF